The rows below give T cell receptor beta chains drawn from one sample of a study of kidney transplant recipient with SARS-CoV-2 infection. One entry per CDR3 protein results from TCRdb running MiXCR on the reads. The repertoire includes roughly 250,000 distinct CDR3 sequences, more than 25% of them detected once, and around 6.8% sits in the top ten. The source was a blood sample, collected at baseline and between days 110 and 120 from a kidney transplant recipient. The source is a male patient younger than 45 who had COVID-19 and was a kidney transplant recipient. Some T cells may trace back to the graft donor. The CDR3 runs from the conserved cysteine through the conserved F or W. Fields, in order: J gene, V gene, D gene, clone size, CDR3 DNA, CDR3 protein. D genes are given only for firm matches. For some rows the clone size is stated as once, few or many, or as a class when expanded; others skip it.

>TRBJ1-1|TRBV7-9|-|many
TGTGCCAGCAGCTGGACGGCAAACACTGAAGCTTTCTTT
CASSWTANTEAFF
>TRBJ2-1|TRBV11-2|TRBD2|few
TGTGCCAGCAGCTTAGAGGCGGGCGGGAGCTACAATGAGCAGTTCTTC
CASSLEAGGSYNEQFF
>TRBJ1-1|TRBV19|-|many
TGTGCCAGTAGTATAGAAAGGTCCGCTGAAGCTTTCTTT
CASSIERSAEAFF
>TRBJ2-3|TRBV24-1|-|-
TGTGCCACCAGTGATTTGGCAGGGTACACAGATACGCAGTATTTT
CATSDLAGYTDTQYF
>TRBJ1-2|TRBV6-1|-|once
TGTGCCAGCAGTCTCTCAGAGGAATGTAGAAAGACCTATGGCTACGCCTTC
CASSLSEECRKTYGYAF
>TRBJ2-7|TRBV20-1|-|few
TGCAGTGCCACCAGACGAGTCTACGAGCAGTACTTC
CSATRRVYEQYF
>TRBJ2-3|TRBV7-3|-|-
TGTGCCAGCAGCCCTAATAGCGTACGCGACTCTAGCACAGATACGCAGTATTTT
CASSPNSVRDSSTDTQYF
>TRBJ1-5|TRBV6-2/TRBV6-3|TRBD1|many
TGTGCCAGCAGTTACGGGGACAGGGGGGCGCCCCAGCATTTT
CASSYGDRGAPQHF
>TRBJ1-4|TRBV11-2|-|many
TGTGCCAGCAGCTTCGAGCAGTTAAATGAAAAACTGTTTTTT
CASSFEQLNEKLFF
>TRBJ1-5|TRBV20-1|-|many
TGCAGTGCTAGAGTCCAGACAGGCCACAATCAGCCCCAGCATTTT
CSARVQTGHNQPQHF
>TRBJ1-1|TRBV28|-|many
TGTGCCAGCAGATCCGGGGGCCAGGTCACTGAAGCTTTCTTT
CASRSGGQVTEAFF
>TRBJ1-4|TRBV6-4|-|many
TGTGCCAGCAGGGAAAGACAGCCGCATAATGAAAAACTGTTTTTT
CASRERQPHNEKLFF
>TRBJ2-1|TRBV28|-|many
TGTGCCAGCAGTCCCCGATTTGTAGTGATCTACAATGAGCAGTTCTTC
CASSPRFVVIYNEQFF
>TRBJ1-1|TRBV3-1|-|many
TGTGCCAGCAGCCGCGGTACTCCCATTTCAATTCGCACTGAAGCTTTCTTT
CASSRGTPISIRTEAFF
>TRBJ1-2|TRBV6-4|-|few
TGTGCCAGCAGTTCGACAGTCTCACACGGAAAGACCTATGGCTACACCTTC
CASSSTVSHGKTYGYTF
>TRBJ1-2|TRBV7-3|TRBD1|many
TGTGCCAGCAGCTTAACGGGACAGGCCGAGAGAGGGGCCGGCTACACCTTC
CASSLTGQAERGAGYTF
>TRBJ1-1|TRBV11-2|-|many
TGTGCCAGCAGCTTATACGGGACCGTGGAAGCTTTCTTT
CASSLYGTVEAFF
>TRBJ2-3|TRBV21-1|-|many
TGTGCCAGCAGGAGGAAGATAGCTACAGTCATGCAAGATACGCAGTATTTT
CASRRKIATVMQDTQYF
>TRBJ2-3|TRBV7-9|-|few
TGTGCCAGCGTCCGTGCACTGACAGACTACACAGATACGCAGTATTTT
CASVRALTDYTDTQYF
>TRBJ1-1|TRBV14|-|many
TGTGCCAGCAGCCAAGATGTCGCAGGGTGGCACACTGAAGCTTTCTTT
CASSQDVAGWHTEAFF
>TRBJ2-7|TRBV11-2|TRBD2|few
TGTACCACCGAACCGGGACTAGTGGGTTGGGAGCAGTACTTC
CTTEPGLVGWEQYF
>TRBJ2-7|TRBV20-1|TRBD1|many
TGCAGTGCTAGAGAACTCAGGGGGCCCTACGAGCAGTACTTC
CSARELRGPYEQYF
>TRBJ2-5|TRBV3-1|-|many
TGTGCCAGCAGCGCTGCGTGTCCCATTTCTTTCTCTGAGACCCAGTACTTC
CASSAACPISFSETQYF
>TRBJ1-2|TRBV7-9|-|many
TGTGCCAGCAGCGGTAGAAGATACCATGGAAAGACCTATGGCTACACCTTC
CASSGRRYHGKTYGYTF
>TRBJ1-2|TRBV19|TRBD1|many
TGTGCCAGTAGTAGCCAGGGGGCGACCGGCTACACCTTC
CASSSQGATGYTF
>TRBJ1-2|TRBV12-5|-|many
TGTGCTAGTGGTGTCATCTGTTTGCAGGGAAAGACCTATGGCTACACCTTC
CASGVICLQGKTYGYTF
>TRBJ2-1|TRBV27|-|many
TGTGCCAGCAGTTTATTCCGCAGTAGGAATGAGCAGTTCTTC
CASSLFRSRNEQFF
>TRBJ1-5|TRBV19|-|many
TGTGCCAGTAGTATAAAGTGGGTTAGGGGCAATCAGCCCCAGCATTTT
CASSIKWVRGNQPQHF
>TRBJ2-3|TRBV7-8|TRBD1|many
TGTGCCAGCAGCTCTCGGACAGGGGCTAGCACAGATACGCAGTATTTT
CASSSRTGASTDTQYF
>TRBJ2-7|TRBV6-6|TRBD1|many
TGTGCCAGCAGGGTTGGACAGGGGAGCACCTACGAGCAGTACTTC
CASRVGQGSTYEQYF
>TRBJ2-2|TRBV28|TRBD1|many
TGTGCCAGCAGTCCCATAAGTGGGACAGGCGCCGCGGAGCTGTTTTTT
CASSPISGTGAAELFF
>TRBJ1-2|TRBV23-1|-|many
TGCGCCAGCAGTGTCAGAACGCTACGCAGAAAGACCTATGGCTACACCTTC
CASSVRTLRRKTYGYTF
>TRBJ2-3|TRBV21-1|-|many
TGTGCCAGCAGCTACGACCTAGCTACAGTCATGCAAGATACGCAGTATTTT
CASSYDLATVMQDTQYF
>TRBJ2-3|TRBV20-1|TRBD2|few
TGCAGTGCTAGTCGCCGAGCGGGAGCGAGGGCAGATACGCAGTATTTT
CSASRRAGARADTQYF
>TRBJ2-7|TRBV19|-|many
TGTGCCAGTAGTAGAGGATACGAGCAGTACTTC
CASSRGYEQYF
>TRBJ1-2|TRBV25-1|-|many
TGTGCCAGCAGTGGACCAATAGAACTGGGAAAGACCTATGGCTACACCTTC
CASSGPIELGKTYGYTF
>TRBJ2-7|TRBV11-1|-|many
TGTGCCAGCAGCTCAAGCCTCGGAACGGGGCAGTACTTC
CASSSSLGTGQYF
>TRBJ1-2|TRBV5-5|-|-
TGTGCCAGCGTCGTATTTGCCTCGCGAAAGACCTATGGCTACACCTTC
CASVVFASRKTYGYTF
>TRBJ1-6|TRBV2|-|many
TGTGCCAGCAGTGGGCAAGATGGGTTCACCCTCCACTTT
CASSGQDGFTLHF
>TRBJ1-2|TRBV5-1|-|many
TGCGCCAGCCTGGGGAAATCGGTTCGAAAGACCTATGGCTACACCTTC
CASLGKSVRKTYGYTF
>TRBJ1-2|TRBV11-2|-|many
TGTGCCAGCAGCTCTAGACGAACAAGCAGAAAGACCTATGGCTACACCTTC
CASSSRRTSRKTYGYTF
>TRBJ1-2|TRBV9|-|-
TGTGCCAGCTTTATGACGTACTCAAGAAAGACCTATGGCTACACCTTC
CASFMTYSRKTYGYTF
>TRBJ1-5|TRBV7-8|TRBD1|-
TGTGCCAGCAGCTGGGGACAGGAGATGGGGGTTAGCAATCAGCCCCAGCATTTT
CASSWGQEMGVSNQPQHF
>TRBJ1-5|TRBV25-1|TRBD1|many
TGTGCCAGCAGTGCGGGACAGGGGAATCAGCCCCAGCATTTT
CASSAGQGNQPQHF